This TCR beta chain was observed in a study of radiotherapy plus CTLA-4 blockade in lung cancer (dated by TCRdb to 2016 to 2018). Describing the broader study: Among the enrolled patients, about 20% had an objective response, and 31% reached disease control.

This clone came up a few times. The specificity of this receptor is unknown. The sample holds no much larger clone one base away, and base qualities are not on file. Library creation used the immunoSEQ multiplex PCR assay. TCRdb took this table from immuneACCESS and kept in-frame rearrangements with V and J called. Such tables lack part of the clones; where checked against another copy, unresolved V genes explain under half of the gap, and the rest is unexplained. The sample data list 85,000 to 90,000 clones, and around nine tenths of these were observed just once. The ten top clones hold 16% of the sample. Results and caveats for the whole study, not just this receptor: After treatment with radiotherapy and ipilimumab, TCR clones that originated in tumors expanded in peripheral blood. Increased serum interferon-beta after radiation, together with early dynamic changes in blood T cell clones, were reported to be the strongest predictors of response.

In this study, focal radiation therapy paired with CTLA-4 blockade (ipilimumab) was tested in patients who had chemo-refractory metastatic non-small-cell lung cancer. The TCR was taken from a human donor with non-small cell lung cancer that progressed on radiotherapy plus ipilimumab. The specimen was peripheral blood, collected from a patient treated with radiotherapy plus ipilimumab.

The CDR3 region has the sequence CASSLSPDRANTEAFF. At the DNA level, the sequence is TGTGCCAGCAGCTTAAGCCCGGACAGGGCGAACACTGAAGCTTTCTTT. The chain joins TRBV7-9 to TRBJ1-1, with 8 junctional bases fitting TRBD1. V and J are trimmed by 2 bases and 1 base, and the gene matches miss 6 bases of the junction. Reading the germline V gene (reference sequence) gives CDR1 SEHNR and CDR2 FQNEAQ. The CDR3 runs 16 residues from the cysteine to the phenylalanine. The CDR3 DNA has 48 bases and is translated from base 1. Reference TRBV7-9 and TRBJ1-1 proteins supply the regions before and after the CDR3; the full variable domain is: DTGVSQNPRHKITKRGQNVTFRCDPISEHNRLYWYRQTLGQGPEFLTYFQNEAQLEKSRLLSDRFSAERPKGSFSTLEIQRTEQGDSAMYLCASSLSPDRANTEAFFGQGTRLTVV.